The rows below give T cell receptor beta chains drawn from one sample of a study of beta chain features in type 1 diabetes. TCRdb keeps only in-frame clones here, not all; method: immunoSEQ multiplex PCR. This repertoire shows 140,000 or so clones, 8% to 13% found once; its top ten account for around 1.4%. What was sequenced was naive CD4+ T cells from blood. All receptors come from a man aged 18 to 29 in good health. The CDR3 runs from the conserved cysteine through the conserved F or W. A D gene is named only where the DNA matches it firmly. Where a row states a size, it is once, few, many or the class of an expanded clone; other rows omit it.

J gene	V gene	D gene	clone size	CDR3 DNA	CDR3 protein
TRBJ1-2	TRBV5-6	-	-	TGTGCCAGCAGCTTGGGTGAGACTACGAGGTACAATGGCTACACCTTC	CASSLGETTRYNGYTF
TRBJ2-2	TRBV5-1	-	many	TGCGCCAGCAGCTTGGTATGGCAGAACACCGGGGAGCTGTTTTTT	CASSLVWQNTGELFF
TRBJ2-3	TRBV7-2	-	few	TGTGCCAGCAGCTTAGCGGTCGCACAGGGTACGCAGTATTTT	CASSLAVAQGTQYF
TRBJ2-5	TRBV5-1	-	few	TGCGCCAGCAGCTTGGATATACAAGAGACCCAGTACTTC	CASSLDIQETQYF
TRBJ2-3	TRBV5-1	-	-	TGCGCCAGCAGCTTTGGCAGGGCTAGCACAGATACGCAGTATTTT	CASSFGRASTDTQYF
TRBJ2-1	TRBV19	TRBD2	-	TGTGCCAGTAGTATGAGAATAGCGGGGCGCCACAATGAGCAGTTCTTC	CASSMRIAGRHNEQFF
TRBJ2-4	TRBV5-1	TRBD2	-	TGCGCCAGCAGCTTGGGGGCTAGCGGGGAAAAAAACATTCAGTACTTC	CASSLGASGEKNIQYF
TRBJ2-1	TRBV5-4	-	few	TGTGCCAGCAGCATGGACAGAAATGAGCAGTTCTTC	CASSMDRNEQFF
TRBJ2-7	TRBV19	TRBD1	-	TGTGCCAGTAGTAGTCAGGGGGCCTACGAGCAGTACTTC	CASSSQGAYEQYF
TRBJ2-5	TRBV14	TRBD1	-	TGTGCCAGCAGCCACTGGACAGGGGGCAACCAAGAGACCCAGTACTTC	CASSHWTGGNQETQYF
TRBJ1-2	TRBV27	TRBD1	few	TGTGCCAGCAGTCCGCAGACAGGGAGTGGCTACACCTTC	CASSPQTGSGYTF
TRBJ2-5	TRBV5-1	TRBD1	-	TGCGCCAGCAGCGTGACAGGGGGCTTGGAAGAGACCCAGTACTTC	CASSVTGGLEETQYF
TRBJ2-2	TRBV5-4	TRBD1	many	TGTGCCAGCAGCCTGCCCGGGACAGGGAACACCGGGGAGCTGTTTTTT	CASSLPGTGNTGELFF
TRBJ1-2	TRBV5-8	-	few	TGTGCCAGCAGCCCCGGACAGATCTATGGCTACACCTTC	CASSPGQIYGYTF
TRBJ1-5	TRBV30	-	few	TGTGCCTGGAGTCGAGGAAGCAATCAGCCCCAGCATTTT	CAWSRGSNQPQHF
TRBJ1-3	TRBV28	-	-	TGTGCCAGCACCACTCAGGGAGGGCTAGGAAACACCATATATTTT	CASTTQGGLGNTIYF
TRBJ2-3	TRBV5-1	TRBD1	few	TGCGCCAGCAGCTACCCGGGACAGGGGGCAACAGATACGCAGTATTTT	CASSYPGQGATDTQYF
TRBJ2-1	TRBV10-3	TRBD1	-	TGTGCCATCAGTGAGTTTGGGCAGGGGGTGGGATTGAACAATGAGCAGTTCTTC	CAISEFGQGVGLNNEQFF
TRBJ2-3	TRBV7-3	-	few	TGTGCCAGCAGCCTCCAGGGTGCAGATACGCAGTATTTT	CASSLQGADTQYF
TRBJ2-6	TRBV19	-	few	TGTGCCAGTAGTAGGATAGAGGCCGGGGCCAACGTCCTGACTTTC	CASSRIEAGANVLTF
TRBJ2-3	TRBV5-4	TRBD2	-	TGTGCCAGCAGCCCAGGGACTAGCGGGGGCTCGGGGGATACGCAGTATTTT	CASSPGTSGGSGDTQYF
TRBJ1-2	TRBV7-2	TRBD1	few	TGTGCCAGCAGCCCGGGACAGGGGTATCATGGCTACACCTTC	CASSPGQGYHGYTF
TRBJ1-4	TRBV7-2	-	few	TGTGCCAGCAGCTTACGGAGGCATGAAAAACTGTTTTTT	CASSLRRHEKLFF
TRBJ2-1	TRBV7-9	-	-	TGTGCCAGCAGCTTGACAAGACAGAGTATCAGGCAAGAGCAGTTCTTC	CASSLTRQSIRQEQFF
TRBJ1-1	TRBV28	TRBD1	few	TGTGCCAGCAGTTCGTCAACAGGGGTCTCCGACACTGAAGCTTTCTTT	CASSSSTGVSDTEAFF
TRBJ1-1	TRBV5-6	TRBD1	few	TGTGCCAGCAGCCGACCGGGACAGGGGGAGTCCACTGAAGCTTTCTTT	CASSRPGQGESTEAFF
TRBJ2-1	TRBV9	TRBD1	-	TGTGCCAGCAGCGTCCCCAGGGGCAGGGGGCAGCATGAGCAGTTCTTC	CASSVPRGRGQHEQFF
TRBJ1-2	TRBV7-9	-	few	TGTGCCAGCAGCTTAACTACCCCTTTGACTGGCTACACCTTC	CASSLTTPLTGYTF
TRBJ1-2	TRBV5-1	TRBD1	few	TGCGCCAGCAGCCCCACGGAGGGGGCGAATGGCTACACCTTC	CASSPTEGANGYTF
TRBJ2-3	TRBV5-6	TRBD2	few	TGTGCCAGCAGCTTGGTGAGCGGGGGGTGGGCAGATACGCAGTATTTT	CASSLVSGGWADTQYF
TRBJ1-2	TRBV5-1	TRBD1	few	TGCGCCAGCAGCTTAACCGGGACAGGGGTTGTAGTTGGCTACACCTTC	CASSLTGTGVVVGYTF
TRBJ2-5	TRBV10-3	-	-	TGTGCCATCAGCGGCCGGGGGGCACAAGAGACCCAGTACTTC	CAISGRGAQETQYF
TRBJ2-1	TRBV12-2	-	-	TGTGCAAGTCGCTTAACAGTCTCCTACAATGAGCAGTTCTTC	CASRLTVSYNEQFF
TRBJ2-7	TRBV19	-	-	TGTGCCAGTAGTATAATCGCTGGGGCGATCTACGAGCAGTACTTC	CASSIIAGAIYEQYF
TRBJ2-1	TRBV4-3	TRBD1	few	TGCGCCAGCAGCCAAGATCTACAGGGGGCTCTCAATGAGCAGTTCTTC	CASSQDLQGALNEQFF
TRBJ2-7	TRBV7-2	TRBD1	-	TGTGCCAGCAGCTCGCAGGGGGTCTACGAGCAGTACTTC	CASSSQGVYEQYF
TRBJ1-4	TRBV21-1	-	-	TGTGCCAGCAGCAAAGTGAGGGATATTCTTGAAAAACTGTTTTTT	CASSKVRDILEKLFF
TRBJ2-1	TRBV9	TRBD2	-	TGTGCCAGCAGCGTAGTATCTAGCGGGAGTAACAATGAGCAGTTCTTC	CASSVVSSGSNNEQFF
TRBJ1-2	TRBV28	-	-	TGTGCCAGCAGTTTGACCGGGATTGGTGGCTACACCTTC	CASSLTGIGGYTF
TRBJ2-1	TRBV7-9	TRBD1	few	TGTGCCAGCAGCCAGTTACCCGGGACAGGGGGCAATGAGCAGTTCTTC	CASSQLPGTGGNEQFF
TRBJ2-1	TRBV5-1	-	many	TGCGCCAGCAGCGGGGGAGGTGAGCAGTTCTTC	CASSGGGEQFF
TRBJ1-6	TRBV6-5	TRBD1	-	TGTGCCAGCACCAGGACAGGCACACATAATTCACCCCTCCACTTT	CASTRTGTHNSPLHF